These 14 T cell receptor beta chains were all obtained from the same sample, sequenced in a study of Ad26.COV2.S vaccination and SARS-CoV-2 variants. The table came from immunoSEQ multiplex PCR; TCRdb's copy has only in-frame clones and leaves some out. The sample contains hundreds of thousands of clones, approximately 90% of which appear only once. As for treatment: roughly 20 received Ad26.COV2.S at low or high dose, single or two shots; five or six received placebo; per-sample allocation not given. It was on day 63 after the first vaccine or placebo injection that samples were taken. Here the sequenced sample was peripheral blood, taken in a trial of Ad26.COV2.S vaccine versus placebo. The receptors derive from a person aged 18-60 years who received the Ad26.COV2.S COVID-19 vaccine or a placebo.

This clone has a single count. The V and J genes are TRBV5-1 and TRBJ1-4, with D possibly being TRBD1 (5 bases). The V end lost 2 bases, the J end lost 6 bases, and 11 bases lay between the germline ends. This CDR3 has 14 amino acids. Germline CDR1 SGHRS, CDR2 YFSETQ. CDR3 sequence reads: CASSFTTGYEKLFF. DNA of the CDR3: TGCGCCAGCAGCTTCACCACAGGTTATGAAAAACTGTTTTTT.

The rearrangement uses TRBV3-1 (or the pseudogene TRBV3-2) and TRBJ2-1; 8 bases are a match to TRBD1. V trimming: 3 bases; J trimming: 11 bases; junction bases outside the gene matches: 6. Germline V gene data show CDR1 as LGHDT and CDR2 as YNNKEL (reference sequence). This CDR3 is 13 amino acids long. In nucleotides, the CDR3 is TGTGCCAGCAGCCATCGAGACAGGGGACAGCAGTTCTTC. Translated, it gives CASSHRDRGQQFF.

This chain connects TRBV28 to TRBJ1-3; D not resolved. The germline V gene encodes CDR1 MDHEN and CDR2 SYDVKM. V was pared by 5 bases and J by 0 bases, with 17 bases between. The CDR3 consists of 17 residues. This CDR3 is CASSPAARSSSGNTIYF. DNA of the CDR3: TGTGCCAGCAGTCCCGCCGCACGTTCCTCCTCTGGAAACACCATATATTTT. The whole variable domain, remainder taken from reference TRBV28 and TRBJ1-3, is DVKVTQSSRYLVKRTGEKVFLECVQDMDHENMFWYRQDPGLGLRLIYFSYDVKMKEKGDIPEGYSVSREKKERFSLILESASTNQTSMYLCASSPAARSSSGNTIYFGEGSWLTVV.

The chain combines TRBV5-1 with TRBJ2-7; D possibly corresponds to TRBD1 (6 bases). CDR3 length equals 16 residues. Germline CDR1 is SGHRS and CDR2 is YFSETQ. V lost 0 bases to trimming and J lost 3 bases, with 16 bases between them. CDR3 amino acids: CASSLGGTQTLYEQYF. The CDR3 nucleotides read TGCGCCAGCAGCTTGGGTGGGACACAGACGCTCTACGAGCAGTACTTC.

The chain is built from TRBV4-3 and TRBJ1-6; the D is unclear. V was cut by 0 bases and J by 5 bases, with 8 bases left in between. CDR1 and CDR2 (germline): LGHNA, YSLEER. CDR3 length: 15 amino acids. The CDR3 DNA is TGCGCCAGCAGCCAAGATAATGGGAATAATTCACCCCTCCACTTT. Its protein is CASSQDNGNNSPLHF.

The chain carries TRBV4-2 and TRBJ1-3; TRBD1 aligns across 9 bases. V trimming: 4 bases; J trimming: 0 bases; junction bases outside the gene matches: 4. Per the germline V gene, CDR1 is LGHNA and CDR2 is YNFKEQ. The CDR3 contains 16 residues. The CDR3 reads CASSRGTGSSGNTIYF. The DNA for the CDR3 is TGTGCCAGCAGCCGAGGGACAGGGAGCTCTGGAAACACCATATATTTT.

V is TRBV19 and J is TRBJ2-1, with TRBD1 identical over 9 bases. The CDR3 is 15 amino acids. Germline values: CDR1 LNHDA, CDR2 SQIVND (reference sequence). After removal of 4 bases from V and 6 bases from J, the junction contained 7 bases not matched to a gene. The CDR3 nucleotides read TGTGCCAGTAGTAGGAACCGGGACAGGGTCAATGAGCAGTTCTTC. It translates to CASSRNRDRVNEQFF.

The V gene is TRBV5-4, the J gene TRBJ2-7; 9 positions match TRBD2. V lost 0 bases and J lost 0; bases outside the gene matches: 4. This CDR3 region has 16 residues. CDR1 is SGHNT, CDR2 YYREEE, per germline (reference sequence). Here the CDR3 reads CASSLDLSGSSYEQYF. DNA for the CDR3: TGTGCCAGCAGCTTGGATCTTAGCGGGAGCTCCTACGAGCAGTACTTC.

The rearrangement joins TRBV25-1 to TRBJ2-3; D gene uncertain. CDR1 and CDR2 from the germline V gene are MGHDK and SYGVNS. The ends were cut back, 8 bases at V and 6 bases at J, with 21 bases in the middle. The CDR3 sequence is 15 residues long. CDR3 sequence (DNA): TGTGCCAGCCGCTCCAATCCCGAGTTGCGGGATACGCAGTATTTT. Its translation is CASRSNPELRDTQYF. Filled out from reference TRBV25-1 and TRBJ2-3, the complete variable domain reads EADIYQTPRYLVIGTGKKITLECSQTMGHDKMYWYQQDPGMELHLIHYSYGVNSTEKGDLSSESTVSRIRTEHFPLTLESARPSHTSQYLCASRSNPELRDTQYFGPGTRLTVL.

The chain recombines TRBV19 with TRBJ2-5; possible D gene TRBD2, 5 bases. The CDR3 totals 16 residues. V gave up 1 base and J gave up 2 bases, with 14 bases separating them. Looked up from germline, CDR1 is LNHDA and CDR2 is SQIVND (reference sequence). CDR3 region: CASSIAAGGKQETQYF. As DNA, the CDR3 is TGTGCCAGTAGTATAGCTGCGGGTGGAAAGCAAGAGACCCAGTACTTC.

The genes are TRBV20-1 and TRBJ2-3; a possible D gene is TRBD2 (5 bases). CDR3 length: 13 residues. The germline V gene encodes CDR1 DFQATT and CDR2 SNEGSKA (reference sequence). V was trimmed by 3 bases and J by 2 bases, leaving 9 bases between them. CDR3 nucleotides: TGCAGTGCTAGTTCGGGGTTCACAGATACGCAGTATTTT. It specifies CSASSGFTDTQYF.

This clone was detected only once. The chain carries TRBV2 and TRBJ1-2; TRBD1 is a possible D gene (5 bases). This CDR3 comprises 12 residues. Germline V gives CDR1 SNHLY, CDR2 FYNNEI. V shed 4 bases and J shed 8 bases, with 11 bases lying between them. CDR3 region: CASSVWDFGYTF. The CDR3 nucleotides read TGTGCCAGCAGTGTATGGGACTTCGGCTACACCTTC.

The chain uses TRBV27 and TRBJ1-6; 7 bases agree with TRBD1. The J segment lost 2 bases and the V segment lost 6 bases, leaving 4 bases of the junction unmatched. CDR3 size: 15 residues. The germline V gene encodes CDR1 MNHEY and CDR2 SMNVEV (reference sequence). The CDR3 coding sequence is TGTGCCAGCAGCGCAGGGGGGCCCTATAATTCACCCCTCCACTTT. Protein sequence: CASSAGGPYNSPLHF.

The chain combines TRBV19 with TRBJ2-3, with TRBD1 matching over 8 bases. The trim removed 3 bases at V and 2 bases at J, leaving 1 base unmatched. Germline V gives CDR1 LNHDA, CDR2 SQIVND (reference sequence). This CDR3 has 14 amino acids. The CDR3 nucleotides read TGTGCCAGTAGTATTCAGGGGGCCACAGATACGCAGTATTTT. As protein: CASSIQGATDTQYF.